These 25 T cell receptor beta chains share one sample of origin, sequenced in a study of blood T cell repertoires in COVID-19 (dated by TCRdb to the early 2020s). Receptor amplification or capture employed the immunoSEQ multiplex PCR assay. The clones in this table, taken by TCRdb from immuneACCESS, are in-frame only. Not every clone is retained; where verified, under half of the shortfall comes from an unresolved V gene, and the cause of the rest is unknown. Recorded for this sample are 200,000 to 300,000 clones; roughly 86% of them occurred a single time. 2% to 2.5% of the sample belongs to the ten largest clones. The sequenced sample was peripheral blood. These receptors came from a woman aged 45-65 years with acute or convalescent COVID-19.

J is TRBJ2-3 and V is TRBV9; 9 positions match TRBD2. CDR1 SGDLS and CDR2 YYNGEE come from the germline V gene. With 2 bases clipped from V and 7 bases from J, the junction kept 8 bases outside the gene matches. The CDR3 covers 15 residues. CDR3 sequence: CASSVGTSLPNTQYF. In nucleotides, the CDR3 is TGTGCCAGCAGCGTTGGGACTAGCTTACCAAATACGCAGTATTTT.

The chain couples TRBV5-6 to TRBJ2-3; 14 bases match TRBD2. This CDR3 region has 17 residues. CDR1 and CDR2 (germline): SGHDT, YYEEEE. J lost 3 bases, V lost 1 base, and 4 bases had no gene match. Here the CDR3 DNA reads TGTGCCAGCAGCTTGCCTGGACTAGCGGGAGGTACAGATACGCAGTATTTT. It codes for CASSLPGLAGGTDTQYF.

The V and J genes are TRBV19 and TRBJ1-5; tentatively, D is TRBD1 (5 bases). The CDR3 has 14 residues. Germline assignment: CDR1 LNHDA and CDR2 SQIVND (reference sequence). Trimming took off 4 bases at V and 10 bases at J, with 17 bases between the two ends. The CDR3, as DNA: TGTGCCAGTAGTACAGGGTTTTTTATTGATCCCCAGCATTTT. It yields the protein CASSTGFFIDPQHF.

The gene calls are TRBV28 and TRBJ1-1; 8 nucleotides agree with TRBD1. CDR1 and CDR2 (germline): MDHEN, SYDVKM. Trimming removed 3 bases from V and 0 bases from J; junction bases left unmatched: 3. The CDR3 has 15 residues. CDR3 DNA: TGTGCCAGCAGTTTTTGGGGACAGGTGAACACTGAAGCTTTCTTT. Translated, it gives CASSFWGQVNTEAFF.

The chain combines TRBV19 with TRBJ1-2, with D perhaps matching TRBD1 (5 bases). V shed 0 bases and J shed 1 base, with 12 bases lying between them. In germline, CDR1 is LNHDA, CDR2 SQIVND (reference sequence). The CDR3 runs 16 residues. The CDR3 is CASSIDGGARNYGYTF. The CDR3 region has the DNA TGTGCCAGTAGTATAGATGGAGGGGCGCGTAACTATGGCTACACCTTC.

The V call is TRBV6-5, the J call TRBJ2-7, with 7 bases matching TRBD1. Germline V gene data show CDR1 as MNHEY and CDR2 as SVGAGI. The CDR3 loop spans 14 amino acids. After removal of 5 bases from V and 1 base from J, the junction contained 5 bases not matched to a gene. The CDR3 region has the DNA TGTGCCAGCAGTCCCGACAGGGCGTCCTACGAGCAGTACTTC. It translates to CASSPDRASYEQYF.

The rearrangement joins TRBV28 to TRBJ2-7; D ambiguous. V lost 4 bases to trimming and J lost 1 base, with 14 bases between them. Per the germline V gene, CDR1 is MDHEN and CDR2 is SYDVKM. CDR3 length: 15 amino acids. The CDR3 nucleotides read TGTGCCAGCAGTTCCCCTGATCCGGGTTCCTACGAGCAGTACTTC. Its protein is CASSSPDPGSYEQYF.

The V call is TRBV6-2 or TRBV6-3, the J call TRBJ2-1, with 10 bases fitting TRBD2. The CDR3 covers 17 residues. The germline V gene encodes CDR1 MNHEY and CDR2 SVGEGT. Trimming cost V 0 bases and J 3 bases; bases outside gene matches: 5. DNA for the CDR3: TGTGCCAGCAGTTACTCGACTAGCGGGCAATACTACAATGAGCAGTTCTTC. Its protein is CASSYSTSGQYYNEQFF.

V and J are TRBV27 and TRBJ2-1; 9 bases match TRBD2. Germline CDR1 reads MNHEY; CDR2 reads SMNVEV (reference sequence). The CDR3 totals 17 residues. V lost 5 bases and J lost 8; bases outside the gene matches: 16. The CDR3, as DNA: TGTGCCAGCAGTCCCCAAAAGACTAGCGGAGGCCCGGATGAGCAGTTCTTC. This sequence encodes CASSPQKTSGGPDEQFF.

This clone is a singleton in its sample. CDR3 amino acids: CASSLRAEQETQYF. As DNA, the CDR3 is TGTGCCAGCAGCCTCCGAGCCGAACAAGAGACCCAGTACTTC. The rearrangement uses TRBV9 and TRBJ2-5; D call uncertain. CDR3 length equals 14 residues. Germline CDR1 reads SGDLS; CDR2 reads YYNGEE. V lost 4 bases, J lost 2 bases, and 12 bases lay in between.

This chain uses TRBV19 with TRBJ1-1, with 7 bases matching TRBD1. V was clipped by 7 bases and J by 0 bases; unmatched bases: 5. CDR1 is LNHDA, CDR2 SQIVND, per germline (reference sequence). This CDR3 is 14 amino acids long. CDR3 loop: CASKQGDMNTEAFF. CDR3 in DNA: TGTGCCAGTAAGCAGGGGGACATGAACACTGAAGCTTTCTTT.

A few counts support this clone. J is TRBJ2-1 and V is TRBV29-1; 7 nucleotides line up with TRBD1. Germline V gene data show CDR1 as SQVTM and CDR2 as ANQGSEA. This CDR3 is built from 13 residues. The V and J ends lost 6 bases and 10 bases, in that order; junction bases with no gene match: 12. The CDR3 loop is CSVYRGDSPEQFF. The CDR3 DNA follows: TGCAGCGTATACAGGGGCGACAGTCCGGAGCAGTTCTTC.

The V and J genes are TRBV18 and TRBJ2-5; TRBD1 agrees at 7 bases. Germline lookup yields CDR1 KGHSH and CDR2 LQKENI. The ends lost 5 bases at V and 2 bases at J; junction bases unmatched: 8. The CDR3 consists of 15 residues. CDR3 DNA: TGTGCCAGCTCATCAATTCCGGGACAGCAAGAGACCCAGTACTTC. Its protein product is CASSSIPGQQETQYF.

V is TRBV5-5 and J is TRBJ2-7; TRBD2 matches at 7 bases. With V trimmed by 2 bases and J by 0 bases, 5 bases remained unmatched. The CDR3 sequence is 15 residues long. Per the germline V gene, CDR1 is SGHKS and CDR2 is YYEKEE (reference sequence). The DNA for the CDR3 is TGTGCCAGCAGCTTTGGGCTAGCGGTCTCCTACGAGCAGTACTTC. It translates to CASSFGLAVSYEQYF.

V is TRBV4-1 and J is TRBJ1-6; D is undetermined. The CDR3 length is 15 residues. Germline CDR1 MGHRA, CDR2 YSYEKL. Trimming removed 2 bases from V and 2 bases from J, with 7 bases in between. The CDR3 protein is CASSQSPTYNSPLHF. The CDR3 DNA sequence: TGCGCCAGCAGCCAAAGCCCTACCTATAATTCACCCCTCCACTTT.

J is TRBJ1-2 and V is TRBV25-1; 7 bases line up with TRBD1. Germline CDR1 MGHDK, CDR2 SYGVNS. This CDR3 is built from 16 residues. V shed 1 base and J 6 bases; nucleotides not matched to a gene: 11. Here the CDR3 reads CASSEFPQTGLNGYTF. The CDR3 coding sequence is TGTGCCAGCAGTGAATTCCCACAGACAGGGCTGAATGGCTACACCTTC.

The V and J genes are TRBV7-3 and TRBJ1-1; tentatively, D is TRBD1 (6 bases). CDR1 and CDR2 from the germline V gene are SGHTA and FQGTGA. V gave up 5 bases and J gave up 4 bases, with 17 bases separating them. The CDR3 loop spans 15 amino acids. CDR3 sequence: CASSPGGQGSTEAFF. The CDR3 DNA is TGTGCCAGCAGCCCCGGGGGGCAGGGAAGCACTGAAGCTTTCTTT.

This clone is a singleton in its sample. V gene TRBV6-9 combines with J gene TRBJ1-4; D possibly corresponds to TRBD1 (5 bases). The CDR3 loop spans 14 amino acids. CDR1 and CDR2 from the germline V gene are MNHGY and SVAAGI. V lost 4 bases and J lost 8, with 14 bases in between. The CDR3 nucleotides are TGTGCCAGCAGTTTCCGGGCGGACAAAGAAAAACTGTTTTTT. This codes for CASSFRADKEKLFF.

The chain recombines TRBV27 with TRBJ1-5, with D unclear. Germline lookup yields CDR1 MNHEY and CDR2 SMNVEV (reference sequence). Trimming took off 5 bases at V and 1 base at J, with 12 bases between the two ends. The CDR3 loop spans 15 amino acids. The DNA of the CDR3 is TGTGCCAGCAGTGCCCTAGGACTAAGCAATCAGCCCCAGCATTTT. It codes for CASSALGLSNQPQHF.

V and J are TRBV4-1 and TRBJ2-7, with 10 bases aligning to TRBD2. The CDR3 is 16 residues long. Trimming removed 4 bases from V and 3 bases from J; junction bases left unmatched: 9. Germline values: CDR1 MGHRA, CDR2 YSYEKL. CDR3: CASSPPPSGRGYEQYF. DNA for the CDR3: TGCGCCAGCAGCCCACCCCCCAGCGGGAGGGGCTACGAGCAGTACTTC.

The chain joins TRBV7-2 to TRBJ1-5, with D uncertain. The V gene lost 5 bases and the J gene lost 3 bases, with 5 bases spanning the gap. The CDR3 is made up of 12 amino acids. CDR1 is SGHTA, CDR2 FQGNSA, per germline. CDR3 region: CASSTYNQPQHF. The CDR3 region has the DNA TGTGCCAGCAGCACTTACAATCAGCCCCAGCATTTT.

The rearrangement joins TRBV6-5 to TRBJ1-6, with 10 bases lining up with TRBD1. Germline CDR1 MNHEY, CDR2 SVGAGI. CDR3 length: 15 amino acids. With V trimmed by 4 bases and J by 6 bases, 3 bases remained unmatched. The CDR3 loop reads CASSFRDRGNSPLHF. In DNA form, the CDR3 reads TGTGCCAGCAGTTTCCGGGACAGGGGTAATTCACCCCTCCACTTT.

The rearrangement joins TRBV18 to TRBJ1-4, with D perhaps TRBD1 (6 bases). Germline V gene sequence: CDR1 KGHSH, CDR2 LQKENI. Deletions cut 2 bases from V and 7 bases from J, with 17 bases between. There are 16 residues in the CDR3. CDR3 DNA: TGTGCCAGCTCACCAACCGGACCCAAAGGGGGTGAAAAACTGTTTTTT. It is translated as CASSPTGPKGGEKLFF.

The chain has TRBV28 and TRBJ1-6, with a tentative D call TRBD1 (5 bases). This CDR3 region has 17 residues. Per germline, CDR1 MDHEN and CDR2 SYDVKM. The ends were cut back, 5 bases at V and 7 bases at J, with 21 bases in the middle. The CDR3 here is CASSKPFFVQGNSPLHF. The CDR3, as DNA: TGTGCCAGCAGTAAACCATTTTTTGTCCAGGGCAATTCACCCCTCCACTTT.

This chain connects TRBV3-1 (or the pseudogene TRBV3-2) to TRBJ2-7; possibly TRBD1 for D (6 bases). The CDR3 runs 13 residues. Trimming stripped 4 bases from V and 3 bases from J, with 10 bases between. The germline CDR1 and CDR2 sequences are LGHDT and YNNKEL (reference sequence). CDR3 bases: TGTGCCAGCAGCCCGGCGGACAGCTACGAGCAGTACTTC. The encoded protein is CASSPADSYEQYF.